These 28 T cell receptor beta chains came from one sample sequenced in a study of tumor-infiltrating lymphocytes in primary liver carcinoma. Germline DNA was also extracted, and blood RNA derived from unsorted whole blood. Researchers generated TCR beta cDNA from approximately 500 ng of total RNA, relying on a constant-region primer. Slightly modified ARM-PCR with three nested multiplex PCR rounds yielded TCR beta libraries. The first two PCR rounds used TRBV1-TRBV30 forward primers with a C-beta reverse primer, approximately 11 cycles each. TCRdb analysed the multiplex PCR reads with MiXCR anew, one entry per CDR3 protein. Among 310,000 or so distinct CDR3 sequences, approximately 54% were seen once, and the ten largest hold over 15%. The material sequenced was peripheral blood. Receptors were obtained from a woman in her 30s with primary liver carcinoma and hepatitis B virus infection.

The CDR3 is CASSLVMGSREAFF. CDR3 nucleotide sequence: TGTGCCAGCAGCTTAGTTATGGGCAGCCGGGAAGCTTTCTTT. The V and J genes are TRBV11-3 and TRBJ1-1; D ambiguous. The CDR3 is 14 residues long. CDR1 and CDR2 (germline): SGHNT, YENEEA. V lost 1 base and J lost 8, with 14 bases in between.

In DNA form, the CDR3 reads TGTGCCAGCAGTTCAGGGACGGACACTGAAGCTTTCTTT. Translating gives CASSSGTDTEAFF. V gene TRBV12-3 or TRBV12-4 combines with J gene TRBJ1-1, with a weak D call TRBD1 (5 bases). Trimming removed 4 bases at V and 3 bases at J, with 9 bases between. The CDR3 has 13 residues.

This clonotype was seen only a few times. The chain is built from TRBV6-5 and TRBJ2-7; D is perhaps TRBD2 (5 bases). Germline V gene lookup returns CDR1 MNHEY and CDR2 SVGAGI. The CDR3 spans 17 residues. V dropped 4 bases and J dropped 0 bases, with 19 bases sitting between them. The CDR3 DNA is TGTGCCAGCAGTTTGGTCGGAAGCGGATCGAGCTCCTACGAGCAGTACTTC. It translates to CASSLVGSGSSSYEQYF.

This clonotype was found a few times. The V and J genes are TRBV7-8 and TRBJ2-7; D uncertain. Trimming shortened V by 5 bases and J by 7 bases, and 15 bases separated the two germline ends. Germline assignment: CDR1 SGHVS and CDR2 FQNEAQ. The CDR3 covers 13 residues. CDR3 protein: CASSPSPASEQYF. The DNA for the CDR3 is TGTGCCAGCAGCCCGAGTCCGGCCTCGGAGCAGTACTTC.

In regard to this clonotype: A read error may produce the germline difference seen at one junction end. V gene TRBV6-2 or TRBV6-3 combines with J gene TRBJ2-3; possible D gene TRBD2, 6 bases. The germline V gene encodes CDR1 MNHEY and CDR2 SVGEGT. This CDR3 has 18 residues. For the CDR3, the DNA is TGTGCCACCAGTTACACCGAATTTTCGGGAGAAATCACAGATACGCAGTATTTT. This sequence encodes CATSYTEFSGEITDTQYF.

This chain joins TRBV11-2 and TRBJ2-1; D is unresolved. The CDR3 is 19 amino acids. Trimming pared 4 bases from V and 9 bases from J, leaving 31 bases between. Per germline, CDR1 SGHAT and CDR2 FQNNGV. In DNA form, the CDR3 reads TGTGCCAGCAGCTCGCCTTTACTGACTGGCGGACCAAGGATGGGTGAGCAGTTCTTC. Encoded protein: CASSSPLLTGGPRMGEQFF. Supplemented by reference TRBV11-2 and TRBJ2-1, the full variable domain reads EAGVAQSPRYKIIEKRQSVAFWCNPISGHATLYWYQQILGQGPKLLIQFQNNGVVDDSQLPKDRFSAERLKGVDSTLKIQPAKLEDSAVYLCASSSPLLTGGPRMGEQFFGPGTRLTVL.

In regard to this clonotype: Just one base apart from a much larger clone, this may be a read error. This chain uses TRBV7-8 with TRBJ2-1; 12 nucleotides align to TRBD2. The CDR3 sequence is 16 residues long. The V and J ends lost 7 bases and 5 bases, in that order; junction bases with no gene match: 9. Germline CDR1 and CDR2: SGHVS and FQNEAQ. The CDR3 DNA sequence: TGTGCCAGCAACTTGGGGCGGACTAGCGGGAACAATGAGCAGTTCTTC. Its translation: CASNLGRTSGNNEQFF.

This clonotype was counted once. The junction departs from germline at one end; a sequencing error may be responsible. The rearrangement joins TRBV12-3 or TRBV12-4 to TRBJ2-3; D not resolved. The CDR3 sequence is 14 residues long. The CDR3 loop reads CTSSFFGHTDTQYF. The CDR3 bases are TGTACCAGCAGTTTTTTTGGGCACACAGATACACAGTATTTT.

Worth noting for this clonotype: Since a much larger clone is just one base distant, this may be a read error. V is TRBV29-1 and J is TRBJ1-1; maybe TRBD1 (6 bases). CDR1 SQVTM and CDR2 ANQGSEA come from the germline V gene. The CDR3 runs to 14 residues. Trimming shortened V by 5 bases and J by 3 bases, and 16 bases separated the two germline ends. CDR3 amino acids: CSVRLQTGYTEAFF. CDR3 coding DNA: TGCAGCGTTCGCCTACAGACAGGTTACACTGAAGCTTTCTTT.

The chain has TRBV28 and TRBJ1-5; D is possibly TRBD1 (5 bases). The CDR3 runs to 14 residues. Germline assignment: CDR1 MDHEN and CDR2 SYDVKM. V lost 6 bases and J lost 1, with 10 bases in between. The CDR3 nucleotides read TGTGCCAGCAGAAACGGGGGGAGCAATCAGCCCCAGCATTTT. Protein product: CASRNGGSNQPQHF.

A few counts support this clonotype. V is TRBV28 and J is TRBJ1-4; D is undetermined. The CDR3 totals 12 residues. V was pared by 8 bases and J by 4 bases, with 8 bases between. Germline CDR1 MDHEN, CDR2 SYDVKM. In nucleotides, the CDR3 is TGTGCCAGCGGAGGGCGTAATGAAAAACTGTTTTTT. It yields the protein CASGGRNEKLFF.

On this clonotype: This may arise from a read error, as a much more abundant clone is one base away. Since no conserved phenylalanine or tryptophan closes the CDR3, a read error is the likely cause. The genes are TRBV6-2 or TRBV6-3 and TRBJ2-1, with 7 positions matching TRBD2. Germline-derived CDR1 and CDR2 are MNHEY and SVGEGT. V gave up 6 bases and J gave up 5 bases; unmatched junction bases: 13. This CDR3 is built from 16 residues. The CDR3 is CASRASGARGHNEQFV. CDR3 nucleotides: TGTGCCAGCAGGGCTAGCGGAGCGAGGGGCCACAATGAGCAGTTCGTC.

The chain carries TRBV6-2 or TRBV6-3 and TRBJ2-7, with 10 bases identical to TRBD1. The V and J ends lost 6 bases and 2 bases, in that order; junction bases with no gene match: 13. The length of the CDR3 is 17 residues. Looked up from germline, CDR1 is MNHEY and CDR2 is SVGEGT. CDR3 coding DNA: TGTGCCAGCAGCCCCCGGGGACAGGGGCTGGGGACCTACGAGCAGTACTTC. This gives the protein CASSPRGQGLGTYEQYF.

Only a few counts were recorded for this clonotype. The V call is TRBV10-3, the J call TRBJ2-1; 9 bases line up with TRBD2. Germline V gene lookup returns CDR1 ENHRY and CDR2 SYGVKD. The CDR3 spans 12 residues. V lost 11 bases and J lost 9; bases outside the gene matches: 8. CDR3 sequence (DNA): TGTGCCGTTAGCGGGAGCTGGGGTGAGCAGTTCTTC. This codes for CAVSGSWGEQFF.

V and J are TRBV5-6 and TRBJ2-3; 10 bases map to TRBD2. The CDR3 sequence is 16 residues long. CDR1 is SGHDT, CDR2 YYEEEE, per germline. The trim removed 4 bases at V and 2 bases at J, leaving 7 bases unmatched. Written as DNA, the CDR3 is TGTGCCAGCAGCAAGATGAGCGGGAGGGACACAGATACGCAGTATTTT. Encoded protein: CASSKMSGRDTDTQYF.

The chain carries TRBV11-2 and TRBJ2-5; 7 positions match TRBD1. Trimming at V came to 5 bases and at J to 4 bases, leaving 7 bases not matched to a gene. The germline CDR1 and CDR2 sequences are SGHAT and FQNNGV. The CDR3 has 14 amino acids. CDR3 DNA: TGTGCCAGCAGCCAGGGGACAGAGCGAGAGACCCAGTACTTC. Protein sequence: CASSQGTERETQYF.

This clonotype was recorded only once. Since the CDR3 does not end with the conserved phenylalanine or tryptophan, this likely comes from a read error. This sequence joins TRBV4-1 and TRBJ2-7, with 8 bases aligning to TRBD2. The germline V gene has CDR1 MGHRA and CDR2 YSYEKL. This CDR3 contains 16 residues. Losses at the gene ends were 1 base for V and 2 bases for J; bases not matched to a gene: 7. The CDR3: CASSQAQSGGPYEQYI. The DNA of the CDR3 is TGCGCCAGCAGCCAAGCCCAAAGCGGGGGCCCCTACGAGCAGTACATC.

This clonotype turned up a few times. The chain uses TRBV28 and TRBJ1-2, with a weak D call TRBD1 (5 bases). Trimming took 2 bases from V and 7 from J, leaving 11 bases between them. This CDR3 has 13 residues. The germline V gene encodes CDR1 MDHEN and CDR2 SYDVKM. CDR3 nucleotides: TGTGCCAGCAGTTTAAGGGGCGAGGGTGGCTACACCTTC. Protein: CASSLRGEGGYTF.

For this clonotype: A clone one base away is much larger, so this may be a read error. The rearrangement joins TRBV4-3 to TRBJ2-3; D unclear. V was shortened by 3 bases and J by 4 bases, with 11 bases between the two germline ends. This CDR3 region has 14 residues. Germline-derived CDR1 and CDR2 are LGHNA and YSLEER. The CDR3 protein is CASSHTSRPDTQYF. The CDR3 DNA follows: TGCGCCAGCAGCCATACCTCACGGCCAGATACGCAGTATTTT.

This clonotype was observed a few times. A much larger clone lies one base from this, so it may be a read error. The chain carries TRBV29-1 and TRBJ2-5, with a possible D match to TRBD2 (6 bases). There are 14 residues in the CDR3. The V and J ends lost 4 bases and 4 bases respectively, with 16 bases between them. Germline lookup yields CDR1 SQVTM and CDR2 ANQGSEA. CDR3 sequence (DNA): TGCAGCGTTGTAGGGGCGGGGTTCCTAGAGACCCAGTACTTC. Residues: CSVVGAGFLETQYF.

This clonotype appeared a few times. The CDR3 end shows no conserved phenylalanine or tryptophan, and so a read error is likely. The limits of the CDR3 on the DNA are not certain, so only TCRdb's listed CDR3 is given. This rearrangement joins TRBV11-3 to TRBJ2-1; the table calls TRBD2, which could not be checked here. Germline V CDR1 and CDR2: SGHNT, YENEEA. Both ends counted, the CDR3 spans 15 residues. CDR3 loop: CASSASGTAYNEQLL.

This chain joins TRBV19 and TRBJ2-7; no reliable D call. With 1 base removed from V and 3 bases from J, the gap between germline ends came to 7 bases. The germline V gene has CDR1 LNHDA and CDR2 SQIVND (reference sequence). The CDR3 contains 13 residues. The CDR3 DNA is TGTGCCAGTAGTATAGCGGAAAGCTACGAGCAGTACTTC. Protein: CASSIAESYEQYF.

This clonotype was detected a few times. The chain carries TRBV6-6 and TRBJ2-1; no reliable D call. The CDR3 consists of 11 residues. Germline V gives CDR1 MNHNY, CDR2 SVGAGI (reference sequence). V gave up 5 bases and J gave up 12 bases, with 11 bases separating them. The CDR3 DNA follows: TGTGCCAGCAGTCCTTTGGATGGGCAGTTCTTC. Translating it yields CASSPLDGQFF.

V gene TRBV5-6 combines with J gene TRBJ2-7; 10 bases map to TRBD2. Germline V lookup: CDR1 SGHDT, CDR2 YYEEEE. Unmatched junction bases numbered 8, after V lost 1 base and J lost 4 bases. There are 16 residues in the CDR3. In DNA form, the CDR3 reads TGTGCCAGCAGCTTGTATGGGTCTAGCGGGAGTTACGAGCAGTACTTC. It is translated as CASSLYGSSGSYEQYF.

This clonotype showed up just once. This is likely a read error, given that the CDR3 carries no conserved phenylalanine or tryptophan at its end. The rearrangement uses TRBV4-2 and TRBJ2-5; 12 bases match TRBD2. Per the germline V gene, CDR1 is LGHNA and CDR2 is YNFKEQ. V shed 1 base, J shed 7 bases, and the junction held 13 bases outside the gene matches. CDR3 size: 18 residues. The DNA for the CDR3 is TGTGCCAGCAGCCAAGTCGTCGGACTAGCGGGACGAGGAGTGACCCAGTACGTC. Its translation is CASSQVVGLAGRGVTQYV.

Regarding this clonotype: One end of the junction fails to match germline, which may point to a read error. This chain joins TRBV11-3 and TRBJ2-7; D may be TRBD1 or TRBD2 (5 bases each). The germline gives CDR1 SGHNT, CDR2 YENEEA. The CDR3 is 15 residues long. Written as DNA, the CDR3 is TGTGCCATCAGCTTAGACCGGGACCTCTCCTACGAGCACTACTTC. Protein: CAISLDRDLSYEHYF.

This rearrangement joins TRBV6-5 to TRBJ2-1, with a tentative D call TRBD2 (5 bases). Germline CDR1 is MNHEY and CDR2 is SVGAGI. V was clipped by 10 bases and J by 5 bases, with 12 bases between them. This CDR3 spans 12 amino acids. This CDR3 reads CATRTGNNEQFF. The CDR3 nucleotides are TGTGCCACCCGGACTGGCAACAATGAGCAGTTCTTC.

The rearrangement joins TRBV29-1 to TRBJ2-1, with 8 positions matching TRBD1. Germline-derived CDR1 and CDR2 are SQVTM and ANQGSEA. The V segment lost 7 bases and the J segment 2 bases; nucleotides outside the gene matches: 16. This CDR3 contains 17 residues. The CDR3 region is CSAGQGLTIAAYNEQFF. The CDR3 DNA is TGCAGCGCCGGACAGGGTTTAACAATAGCGGCCTACAATGAGCAGTTCTTC.